This T cell receptor (beta chain) was retrieved from a study of OX40 agonist ivuxolimab in advanced cancers. With regard to this clone: What it binds is not known.

Assay: immunoSEQ multiplex PCR; the TCRdb copy retains only in-frame clones and omits some. This sample has about 86,000 clones, with more than 80% found just once. Unmatched junction bases numbered 6, after V lost 6 bases and J lost 4 bases. The CDR3 is made up of 14 amino acids. Germline V gives CDR1 LNHDA, CDR2 SQIVND (reference sequence). Study-level findings and limits: Some patients without response likewise showed low normalized clonal expansion. Partial responders dosed at 0.1-3.0 mg/kg displayed clonal expansion ranking among the lowest. Average numbers of expanded clones were greater in CD8+ T cells than in CD4+.

The TCR was taken from an adult with an advanced solid tumor such as melanoma, head and neck, liver or kidney cancer. Sequences were derived from CD4+ or CD8+ T cells sorted from blood, sampled in a trial of the OX40 agonist ivuxolimab. This chain connects TRBV19 to TRBJ1-1, with TRBD1 identical over 9 bases. This chain's CDR3 is CASSLGTGTTEAFF. CDR3 nucleotides: TGTGCCAGTAGCTTAGGGACAGGGACCACTGAAGCTTTCTTT.